This T cell receptor beta chain appears in the sequencing data of a study of T cell responses to AZD1222 COVID-19 vaccine. This table comes from immunoSEQ multiplex PCR, and its TCRdb copy is limited to in-frame clones, with some not included. Of 110,000 or so clones listed, approximately 88% are singletons. This CDR3 spans 11 amino acids. V shed 3 bases and J shed 6 bases, with 4 bases lying between them. Germline values: CDR1 SGHDT, CDR2 YYEEEE. Combined were second doses at about 4 or about 12 weeks. General study points: Vaccination with two AZD1222 doses was followed by a rise in Spike-specific TCR breadth and depth.

For this clone: The antigen remains undetermined.

Here the sequenced sample was peripheral blood, taken 28 days after the second AZD1222 dose. The V gene is TRBV5-6, the J gene TRBJ2-1; the D is unclear. The receptor comes from an adult who received the AZD1222 COVID-19 vaccine. The CDR3: CASSYSNEQFF. DNA for the CDR3: TGTGCCAGCAGCTACAGCAATGAGCAGTTCTTC.